This entry is about one T cell receptor (beta chain). Its binding antigen is unknown. No base-level quality is on record; no much larger clone is a single base apart. The CDR3 sequence holds 14 residues, the cysteine and phenylalanine included. Only the CDR3 portion is preserved as DNA: 42 bases, with reading frame beginning at the first base. This sample stems from a study of blood T cells in healthy people across ages (dated by TCRdb to the mid-2010s). About the full investigation: Template switching captured roughly one uniquely barcoded TCR beta cDNA molecule per two T cells in model experiments. To track age-related changes in TCR beta repertoire diversity, the study relied on deep sequencing normalized with unique cDNA molecular identifiers. The donors were split into four age groups: young (average 16 years), middle-aged (39), aged (roughly 68) and long-lived (about 74). Using the same blood draw, the study looked at two additional independent replicas of 1 million unique cDNA reads for two donors, one aged 18 to 29 and the other aged 80 or older. Beyond this particular receptor, the publication reports: Estimates of total diversity based on one million sequenced T cells were considered lower bounds and underestimates. Since profiling was done on bulk unsorted PBMCs, naive and antigen-experienced compartments could not be conclusively compared. A strong correlation was found between observed TCR beta diversity and the percentage of naive T cells measured by flow cytometry. Compared with the aged group, more naive CD4+ T cells, fewer expanded clones and increased TCR diversity were shown by the long-lived group, suggesting age selection. Because the CMV infection status of the donors was unknown, age-related changes in expanded clonotypes may potentially have been confounded. Observed TCR beta diversity per million T cells fell roughly linearly with age, and a significant reduction was already apparent by age approximately 40.

Library preparation used 5' RACE. Sequencing took place on an Illumina HiSeq 2500. The second PCR ran for about 6 to 12 cycles and used a J-beta primer mix along with a sample-barcoded 5' primer. A template-switch 5' adaptor carrying 12 random nucleotides introduced a unique molecular identifier onto each TCR beta cDNA molecule. Each sample yielded at least 3 million CDR3-containing paired-end reads. All of the RNA was converted into first-strand cDNA using the Mint cDNA synthesis kit, with a TRBC-specific oligonucleotide serving as the primer. Following uracil-DNA glycosylase treatment, a first 18-cycle PCR with universal primers M1SS and BC2_uni_R was performed on all cDNA. Per the authors' processing: Normalization of each sample was performed by random selection of 1 million high-quality reads, each carrying a distinct molecular identifier. Reads sharing molecular identifiers were discarded rather than binned into consensus sequences. MiTCR, with a Q25 quality threshold and the strictest error-elimination algorithm, was used for CDR3 identification, clonotype clustering and error correction. A nonparametric unseen species model using Euler transformation provided a lower-bound estimate of total TCR beta diversity. The public reads were reanalyzed by TCRdb: fastp trimming at Q25, MiXCR alignment, in-frame beta chains only. Rows matching on CDR3 protein sequence are summarized as one entry with the most common DNA and genes. Clone size and V and J calls follow TCRdb, not the original study. In all, the sample holds about 800,000 distinct CDR3 sequences, and around 25% of those were seen once. Jointly, the top ten make up approximately 4% of the sample.

The donors were roughly 38 Caucasian individuals from Russia, aged about 6 to 100 years, who were systemically healthy. Approximately 9.3 milliliters of peripheral blood were drawn from each donor into EDTA-treated Vacutainer tubes. PBMCs were isolated by Ficoll-Paque density-gradient centrifugation, with at least 6 million obtained per sample. Total RNA, at least 5 micrograms per sample, was extracted from PBMCs with Trizol reagent. The percentages of naive CD45RAhigh/CD27high T cells were determined by flow cytometry on a PBMC aliquot from every donor. In addition, the sample was reused for a study of T cells of mothers and their children. From the second report: Donors were nine systemically healthy Caucasian individuals: three mothers and their six children. cDNA synthesis consumed the entire amount of extracted RNA, loaded at approximately 1.5 ug RNA in each 15 ul reaction. Sample barcodes and 2-4 random nucleotides were added via the M1S primer in the second PCR. More than 9 million TCR beta CDR3 reads were obtained from each mother, and about 3 million reads were obtained from each child. Thymic selection similarly shapes TCR recombination output in related and unrelated pairs, with minor effect from inherited differences. Normalized repertoire overlap was always slightly but never significantly higher in related than unrelated mother-child pairs. No persistent microchimeric T cell clones were found, with a detection sensitivity of approximately 110 clones per million clonotypes. The study used deep NGS to compare TCR beta repertoires of mothers and children, seeking features distinguishing related mother-child pairs from unrelated individuals. The mean age was roughly 40 +/- 4 years for the mothers and around 10 +/- 4 years for the children. After adapter ligation with NEBNext reagents, the libraries were sequenced on Illumina HiSeq 2000 with 100+100 nt paired-end reads. To prevent cross-contamination, the mother and child libraries were prepared a month apart and were sequenced in separate runs. For each donor, somewhere between 500,000 and 2,000,000 distinct TCR beta clonotypes were identified. Naive TCR beta clonotypes were estimated from low-frequency clonotypes matched to each donor's FACS-determined naive share, without sorting.

Sequenced input: blood. The rearrangement joined TRBV12-3 or TRBV12-4 to TRBJ2-5; a tentative D call is TRBD1 (6 bases match). The J call is in doubt because the DNA end fits TRBJ2-7 better. The sequence came from a boy between 10 and 17 years old in good health. For the CDR3, the sequence is CASSLEDSDYEQYF. The bases are TGTGCCAGCAGTTTAGAGGACAGCGACTACGAGCAGTACTTC.